This is a list of T cell receptor beta chains from one sample in a study of T cell responses to AZD1222 COVID-19 vaccine. The repertoire was sequenced with immunoSEQ multiplex PCR; TCRdb's copy has only in-frame clones and lacks some. The data show tens of thousands of clones, with about three quarters seen just once and 25% to 30% held by the top ten. Sequences were derived from peripheral blood, sampled 28 days after the second dose of the MenACWY control vaccine. The origin of the receptors is an adult who received the MenACWY meningococcal vaccine as a control. Both conserved end residues are part of each CDR3. Only some rows state a clone size, as once, few, many or a class for expanded clones.

v_gene	j_gene	abundance	CDR3aa
TRBV6-5	TRBJ1-4	-	CASNRGNEKLFF
TRBV7-6	TRBJ1-3	-	CASSLGGGFRNTIYF
TRBV11-2	TRBJ2-4	-	CASSQPRGQNIQYF
TRBV21-1	TRBJ2-7	-	CASSKKDNREGYEQYF
TRBV11-2	TRBJ2-7	-	CASSSGLASYEQYF
TRBV5-1	TRBJ1-2	-	CASSPMTGSNYGYTF
TRBV28	TRBJ2-4	-	CASSFRGDNIQYF
TRBV19	TRBJ2-3	-	CASSLGVQGTDTQYF
TRBV30	TRBJ2-7	-	CAWSLNRAGAYDGQYF
TRBV5-1	TRBJ1-4	-	CASSYDAGVGGEKLFF
TRBV6-2/TRBV6-3	TRBJ2-1	-	CASSLLAGNYNEQFF
TRBV29-1	TRBJ2-7	-	CSVGSLRSYEQYF
TRBV7-3	TRBJ2-2	-	CASSPDSSTGELFF
TRBV29-1	TRBJ2-7	-	CSVWGGYEQYF
TRBV18	TRBJ1-1	many	CASSPGLNTEAFF
TRBV3-1/TRBV3-2	TRBJ1-4	-	CASSLGTGGIEKLFF
TRBV19	TRBJ1-5	-	CASSTSGQGGQPQHF
TRBV7-2	TRBJ2-3	-	CASSSRLGADTQYF
TRBV19	TRBJ1-2	few	CASSYSFSLNYGYTF
TRBV2	TRBJ2-7	-	CASSDGTTWLGEQYF
TRBV24-1	TRBJ1-5	-	CATTCPNSLGPRDQPQHF